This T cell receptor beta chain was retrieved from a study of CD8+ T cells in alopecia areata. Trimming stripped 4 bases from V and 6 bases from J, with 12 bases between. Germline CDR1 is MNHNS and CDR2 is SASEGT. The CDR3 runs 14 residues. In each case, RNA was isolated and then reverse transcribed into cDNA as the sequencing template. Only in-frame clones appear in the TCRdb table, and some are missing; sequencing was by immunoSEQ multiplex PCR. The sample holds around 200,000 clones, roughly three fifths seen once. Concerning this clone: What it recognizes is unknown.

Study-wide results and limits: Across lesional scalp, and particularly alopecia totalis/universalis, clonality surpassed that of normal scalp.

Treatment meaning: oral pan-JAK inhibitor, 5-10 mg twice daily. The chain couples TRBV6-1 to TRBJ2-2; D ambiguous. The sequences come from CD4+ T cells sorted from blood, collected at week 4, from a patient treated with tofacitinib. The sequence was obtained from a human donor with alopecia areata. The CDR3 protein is CASSVEQAPGELFF. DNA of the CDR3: TGTGCCAGCAGTGTTGAGCAGGCCCCCGGGGAGCTGTTTTTT.